Included here is one TCR beta chain sequence, with context. Its antigen remains unknown. The CDR3 sequence is 12 residues long. Germline loops: CDR1 MNHNS, CDR2 SASEGT. The trim removed 3 bases at V and 7 bases at J, leaving 3 bases unmatched. The PCR employed 60 Vbeta primers together with 13 Jbeta primers. This table comes from immunoSEQ multiplex PCR, and its TCRdb copy is limited to in-frame clones, with some not included. The repertoire includes some 120,000 clones, over 65% of them detected once, and less than 3.5% sits in the top ten. This entry comes from a study of cytomegalovirus exposure and HLA in healthy donors. Study-level findings and limits: While the bulk of TCR sequences proved rare, some public TCRs turned up in many donors.

The chain uses TRBV6-1 and TRBJ2-7, with 7 bases lining up with TRBD2. The clonotype originates from a female donor in good health and CMV-seronegative. The sequencing sample was made of PBMCs. CDR3 amino acids: CASSDVGGEQYF. The CDR3, as DNA: TGTGCCAGCAGTGATGTGGGAGGGGAGCAGTACTTC.